These 23 T cell receptor beta chains were sequenced from one sample in a study of T cell responses to AZD1222 COVID-19 vaccine. The protocol was immunoSEQ multiplex PCR, while the TCRdb copy is restricted to in-frame clones and leaves out a portion. The sample lists about 93,000 clones; 89% were seen once. The sequences come from peripheral blood, collected on day 0 of MenACWY control vaccination. These receptor sequences come from an adult in good health.

V usage is TRBV4-3 and J usage is TRBJ2-4; no definite D call. Per the germline V gene, CDR1 is LGHNA and CDR2 is YSLEER. V dropped 0 bases and J dropped 5 bases, with 17 bases sitting between them. This CDR3 contains 17 residues. As DNA, the CDR3 is TGCGCCAGCAGCCAAGAAGGTTGGGGTCGTCATCAAAACATTCAGTACTTC. Amino acids: CASSQEGWGRHQNIQYF.

The chain couples TRBV6-5 to TRBJ2-7, with TRBD1 matching 7 bases. Germline-derived CDR1 and CDR2 are MNHEY and SVGAGI. CDR3 length equals 13 residues. The V gene end was trimmed by 8 bases and the J gene end by 4 bases; junction bases not matched to a gene: 8. CDR3 protein: CASGPGQSYEQYF. The CDR3, as DNA: TGTGCCAGCGGACCGGGACAGTCGTACGAGCAGTACTTC.

The V and J genes are TRBV5-1 and TRBJ1-1, with no clear D. Trimming pared 4 bases from V and 1 base from J, leaving 8 bases between. The germline V gene encodes CDR1 SGHRS and CDR2 YFSETQ. The CDR3 is 13 amino acids. CDR3 in amino acids: CASSIYGNTEAFF. The CDR3, as DNA: TGCGCCAGCAGCATTTATGGGAACACTGAAGCTTTCTTT.

The chain links TRBV6-6 to TRBJ2-2; 10 bases are shared with TRBD1. This CDR3 is 15 amino acids long. Per germline, CDR1 MNHNY and CDR2 SVGAGI (reference sequence). The junction had 2 bases not matched to a gene; V was cut back by 4 bases and J by 3 bases. CDR3 region: CASSLGTGDTGELFF. Here the CDR3 DNA reads TGTGCCAGCAGTTTGGGGACAGGGGACACCGGGGAGCTGTTTTTT.

The chain joins TRBV5-1 to TRBJ2-3; D gene uncertain. Trimming took 1 base from V and 0 from J, leaving 9 bases between them. The length of the CDR3 is 15 residues. Germline V gene lookup returns CDR1 SGHRS and CDR2 YFSETQ. The CDR3 here is CASSLSQISTDTQYF. The CDR3 nucleotides are TGCGCCAGCAGCTTGAGCCAGATTAGCACAGATACGCAGTATTTT.

The V call is TRBV7-9, the J call TRBJ2-7; 9 positions agree with TRBD1. V trimming: 5 bases; J trimming: 2 bases; junction bases outside the gene matches: 13. Germline V gene sequence: CDR1 SEHNR, CDR2 FQNEAQ (reference sequence). The CDR3 spans 17 residues. The CDR3 DNA is TGTGCCAGCAGCCCCGATCGACAGGGGGGAAGGACCTACGAGCAGTACTTC. Protein sequence: CASSPDRQGGRTYEQYF.

This sequence joins TRBV19 and TRBJ1-1; perhaps TRBD1 as D (5 bases). V was trimmed by 7 bases and J by 3 bases, leaving 18 bases between them. The CDR3 is 15 amino acids. Germline CDR1 is LNHDA and CDR2 is SQIVND (reference sequence). The CDR3 DNA is TGTGCCAGTAAACCCGCGGAGGGACGGGACACTGAAGCTTTCTTT. Translated, it gives CASKPAEGRDTEAFF.

This chain connects TRBV30 to TRBJ2-7; D is unresolved. CDR1 and CDR2 (germline): GTSNPN, SVGIG (reference sequence). V lost 1 base and J lost 6, with 7 bases in between. The CDR3 has 11 residues. CDR3 sequence reads: CAWSATGEQYF. Written as DNA, the CDR3 is TGTGCCTGGAGTGCCACGGGCGAGCAGTACTTC.

CDR3: CASSPRGGGTNEQYF. CDR3 in DNA: TGTGCCAGCAGCCCCCGGGGGGGCGGGACCAACGAGCAGTACTTC. The rearrangement uses TRBV28 and TRBJ2-7; 8 nucleotides line up with TRBD2. This CDR3 region has 15 residues. Trimming at V came to 6 bases and at J to 5 bases, leaving 12 bases not matched to a gene. Per the germline V gene, CDR1 is MDHEN and CDR2 is SYDVKM.

Here the CDR3 reads CAISNSTANNEQFF. Written as DNA, the CDR3 is TGTGCCATCAGTAACTCGACAGCCAACAATGAGCAGTTCTTC. V gene TRBV10-3 combines with J gene TRBJ2-1; possible D gene TRBD1, 5 bases. Trimming removed 5 bases at V and 5 bases at J, with 13 bases between. Germline CDR1 ENHRY, CDR2 SYGVKD. The CDR3 runs 14 residues.

The CDR3 DNA is TGTGCCAGCCGTCCATCTCCCTACCTGCGGGCCAGGGAGAGAGACACAGATACGCAGTATTTT. This encodes CASRPSPYLRARERDTDTQYF. The gene calls are TRBV27 and TRBJ2-3; D possibly matches TRBD1 or TRBD2 (5 bases each). Trimming removed 8 bases from V and 2 bases from J, with 35 bases in between. The germline V gene has CDR1 MNHEY and CDR2 SMNVEV (reference sequence). This CDR3 is 21 amino acids long.

V gene TRBV4-3 combines with J gene TRBJ2-1, with a possible D match to TRBD1 (6 bases). This CDR3 region has 15 residues. V was cut by 7 bases and J by 2 bases, with 15 bases left in between. The germline V gene encodes CDR1 LGHNA and CDR2 YSLEER. Written as DNA, the CDR3 is TGCGCCAGCACCTTAGGACAGAGGGCCTACAATGAGCAGTTCTTC. It is translated as CASTLGQRAYNEQFF.

V usage is TRBV29-1 and J usage is TRBJ1-6, with TRBD1 matching over 8 bases. This CDR3 region has 13 residues. Germline V gives CDR1 SQVTM, CDR2 ANQGSEA. J was trimmed by 4 bases and V by 7 bases; bases with no gene match: 3. This CDR3 reads CSGRQGYNSPLHF. The CDR3 DNA reads as TGCAGCGGCCGACAGGGGTATAATTCACCCCTCCACTTT.

This rearrangement joins TRBV14 to TRBJ1-3; tentatively, D is TRBD1 (5 bases). The ends were cut back, 4 bases at V and 0 bases at J, with 13 bases in the middle. Germline V gene data show CDR1 as SGHDN and CDR2 as FVKESK. The CDR3 covers 16 residues. CDR3 sequence: CASSLVGGFSGNTIYF. In DNA form, the CDR3 reads TGTGCCAGCAGCCTCGTCGGGGGGTTCTCTGGAAACACCATATATTTT.

This clone is a singleton in its sample. CDR3 nucleotide sequence: TGTGCCACCGGCCCAAATTCCCAGGGATCGGAGACCCAGTACTTC. Amino acid sequence: CATGPNSQGSETQYF. This rearrangement joins TRBV24-1 to TRBJ2-5; TRBD1 is a possible D gene (5 bases). Germline assignment: CDR1 KGHDR and CDR2 SFDVKD. This CDR3 is 15 amino acids long. The V and J ends lost 9 bases and 5 bases respectively, with 21 bases between them.

The chain recombines TRBV5-4 with TRBJ1-2, with 9 bases fitting TRBD1. V shed 0 bases and J 10 bases; nucleotides not matched to a gene: 4. CDR3 size: 13 residues. The V gene's germline CDR1 is SGHNT and CDR2 YYREEE (reference sequence). CDR3 protein: CASSLGDRASYTF. CDR3 coding DNA: TGTGCCAGCAGCTTGGGGGACAGGGCGTCCTACACCTTC.

This chain connects TRBV24-1 to TRBJ2-1; 16 nucleotides match TRBD2. This CDR3 region has 19 residues. Germline-derived CDR1 and CDR2 are KGHDR and SFDVKD. J lost 5 bases, V lost 6 bases, and 12 bases had no gene match. The CDR3 region is CATSTGTSGGAVRDNEQFF. In DNA form, the CDR3 reads TGTGCCACCAGTACCGGGACTAGCGGGGGGGCTGTCAGGGACAATGAGCAGTTCTTC.

V gene TRBV2 combines with J gene TRBJ1-1; D might be TRBD1 (5 bases). The CDR3 runs 14 residues. The germline V gene has CDR1 SNHLY and CDR2 FYNNEI. V dropped 2 bases and J dropped 13 bases, with 20 bases sitting between them. In DNA, the CDR3 is TGTGCCAGCAGTGAATCCGGACCCCTTGAAGGGGTTTTCTTT. As protein: CASSESGPLEGVFF.

The chain is built from TRBV10-1 and TRBJ1-1; TRBD1 is a possible D gene (5 bases). The CDR3 totals 15 residues. Germline CDR1 reads WNHNN; CDR2 reads SYGVQD (reference sequence). V lost 6 bases and J lost 1, with 15 bases in between. In DNA form, the CDR3 reads TGCGCCAGCAGCAATAAGCGGGGGACGAACACTGAAGCTTTCTTT. Protein sequence: CASSNKRGTNTEAFF.

The rearrangement joins TRBV18 to TRBJ1-2, with 8 bases that match TRBD1. V lost 1 base, J lost 5 bases, and 3 bases stayed unmatched. Germline assignment: CDR1 KGHSH and CDR2 LQKENI. There are 14 residues in the CDR3. CDR3 coding DNA: TGTGCCAGCTCACCACTAGGACAGGGATATGGCTACACCTTC. As protein: CASSPLGQGYGYTF.

The V and J genes are TRBV11-2 and TRBJ1-1; possibly TRBD1 for D (6 bases). The V gene lost 5 bases and the J gene lost 5 bases, with 18 bases spanning the gap. This CDR3 comprises 15 residues. Germline V gives CDR1 SGHAT, CDR2 FQNNGV. The CDR3 nucleotides are TGTGCCAGCAGCCCCCTAACAGGGAAGGGAACTGAAGCTTTCTTT. It is translated as CASSPLTGKGTEAFF.

The chain carries TRBV28 and TRBJ1-1; tentatively, D is TRBD1 (5 bases). V was shortened by 5 bases and J by 11 bases, with 15 bases between the two germline ends. The CDR3 runs to 12 residues. Germline CDR1 MDHEN, CDR2 SYDVKM. CDR3 region: CASSLPSRGAFF. The CDR3 DNA reads as TGTGCCAGCAGTCTTCCGTCGCGGGGGGCTTTCTTT. The whole variable domain, remainder taken from reference TRBV28 and TRBJ1-1, is DVKVTQSSRYLVKRTGEKVFLECVQDMDHENMFWYRQDPGLGLRLIYFSYDVKMKEKGDIPEGYSVSREKKERFSLILESASTNQTSMYLCASSLPSRGAFFGQGTRLTVV.

The chain employs TRBV3-1 (or the pseudogene TRBV3-2) and TRBJ1-4, with D possibly matching TRBD1 (5 bases). Germline values: CDR1 LGHDT, CDR2 YNNKEL (reference sequence). This CDR3 is built from 16 residues. V lost 0 bases and J 3 bases, leaving 11 bases between the germline ends. The DNA of the CDR3 is TGTGCCAGCAGCCAAGATCAGGGTCTGGCTAATGAAAAACTGTTTTTT. The encoded protein is CASSQDQGLANEKLFF.